This T cell receptor (beta chain) was captured by sequencing in a study of shared clonotypes between healthy human individuals. CDR1 is ENHRY, CDR2 SYGVKD, per germline. CDR3 length: 14 amino acids. V shed 6 bases, J shed 8 bases, and the junction held 12 bases outside the gene matches. Assay: immunoSEQ multiplex PCR; the TCRdb copy retains only in-frame clones and omits some. The profile shows 2 million to 3 million clones, roughly nine tenths of them singletons. This TCR came from a man younger than 35 in good health. This sequence joins TRBV10-3 and TRBJ1-1; 7 bases map to TRBD1. Sample: naive CD4+ T cells sorted from blood. The subset: CD45RA+ positively selected. CDR3 in amino acids: CAIRRTGDMGEAFF. As DNA, the CDR3 is TGTGCCATCAGACGGACAGGCGACATGGGGGAAGCTTTCTTT.